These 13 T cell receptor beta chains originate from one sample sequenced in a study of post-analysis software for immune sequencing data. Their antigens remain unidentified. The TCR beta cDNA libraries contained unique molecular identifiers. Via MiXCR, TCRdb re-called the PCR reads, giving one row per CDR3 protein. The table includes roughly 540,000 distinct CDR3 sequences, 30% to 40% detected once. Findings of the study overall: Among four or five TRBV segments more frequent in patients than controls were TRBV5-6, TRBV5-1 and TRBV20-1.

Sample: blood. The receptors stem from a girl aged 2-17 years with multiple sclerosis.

The CDR3 spells CASRRPSTDTQYF. DNA of the CDR3: TGCGCCAGCAGGCGCCCTAGCACAGATACGCAGTATTTT. The chain uses TRBV4-1 and TRBJ2-3; no reliable D call. Germline assignment: CDR1 MGHRA and CDR2 YSYEKL. The CDR3 has 13 amino acids. V lost 6 bases to trimming and J lost 0 bases, with 7 bases between them.

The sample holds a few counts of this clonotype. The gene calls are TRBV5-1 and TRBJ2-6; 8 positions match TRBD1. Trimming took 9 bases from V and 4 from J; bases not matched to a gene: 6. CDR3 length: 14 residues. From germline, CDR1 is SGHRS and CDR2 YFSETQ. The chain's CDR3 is CATSTGDGANVLTF. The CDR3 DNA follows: TGCGCCACCTCGACAGGGGACGGGGCCAACGTCCTGACTTTC. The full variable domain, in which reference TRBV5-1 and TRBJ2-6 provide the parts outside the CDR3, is KAGVTQTPRYLIKTRGQQVTLSCSPISGHRSVSWYQQTPGQGLQFLFEYFSETQRNKGNFPGRFSGRQFSNSRSEMNVSTLELGDSALYLCATSTGDGANVLTFGAGSRLTVL.

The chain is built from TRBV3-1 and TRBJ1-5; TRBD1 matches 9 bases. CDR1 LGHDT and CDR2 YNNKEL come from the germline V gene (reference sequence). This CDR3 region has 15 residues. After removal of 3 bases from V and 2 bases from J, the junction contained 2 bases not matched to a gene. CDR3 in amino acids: CASSHRDRGNQPQHF. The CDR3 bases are TGTGCCAGCAGCCACCGGGACAGGGGCAATCAGCCCCAGCATTTT.

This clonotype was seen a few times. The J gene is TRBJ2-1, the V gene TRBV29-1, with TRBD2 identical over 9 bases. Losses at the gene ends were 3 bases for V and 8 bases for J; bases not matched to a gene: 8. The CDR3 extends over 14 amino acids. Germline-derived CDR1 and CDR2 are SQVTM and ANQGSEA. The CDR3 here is CSVDKGLAIDEQFF. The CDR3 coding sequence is TGCAGCGTTGATAAGGGACTAGCTATCGATGAGCAGTTCTTC.

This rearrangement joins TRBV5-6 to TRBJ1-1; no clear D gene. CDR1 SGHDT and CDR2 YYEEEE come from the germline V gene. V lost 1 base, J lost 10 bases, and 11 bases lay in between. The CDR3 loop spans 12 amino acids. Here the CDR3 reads CASSLNTIGAFF. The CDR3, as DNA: TGTGCCAGCAGCTTGAACACAATAGGAGCTTTCTTT.

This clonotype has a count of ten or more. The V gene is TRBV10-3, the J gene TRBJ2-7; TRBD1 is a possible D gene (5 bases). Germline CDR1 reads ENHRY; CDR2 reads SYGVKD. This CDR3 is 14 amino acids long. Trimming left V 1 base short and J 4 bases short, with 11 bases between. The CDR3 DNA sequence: TGTGCCATCAGTGAGTGGCGCTCAGGGTACGAGCAGTACTTC. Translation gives CAISEWRSGYEQYF.

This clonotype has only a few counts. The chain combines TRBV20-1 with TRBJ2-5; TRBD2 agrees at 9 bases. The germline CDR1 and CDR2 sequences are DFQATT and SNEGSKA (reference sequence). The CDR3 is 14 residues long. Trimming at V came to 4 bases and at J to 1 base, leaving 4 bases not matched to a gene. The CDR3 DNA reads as TGCAGTGCTATCAGCGGGGGGACCCAAGAGACCCAGTACTTC. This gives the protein CSAISGGTQETQYF.

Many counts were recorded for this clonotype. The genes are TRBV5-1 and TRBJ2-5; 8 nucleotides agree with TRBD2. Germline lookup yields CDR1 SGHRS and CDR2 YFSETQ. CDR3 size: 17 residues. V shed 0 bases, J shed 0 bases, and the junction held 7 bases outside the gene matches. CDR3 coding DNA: TGCGCCAGCAGCTTGGCACGGGGGGGCCGCCACCAAGAGACCCAGTACTTC. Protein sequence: CASSLARGGRHQETQYF. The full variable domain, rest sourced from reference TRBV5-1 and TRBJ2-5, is KAGVTQTPRYLIKTRGQQVTLSCSPISGHRSVSWYQQTPGQGLQFLFEYFSETQRNKGNFPGRFSGRQFSNSRSEMNVSTLELGDSALYLCASSLARGGRHQETQYFGPGTRLLVL.

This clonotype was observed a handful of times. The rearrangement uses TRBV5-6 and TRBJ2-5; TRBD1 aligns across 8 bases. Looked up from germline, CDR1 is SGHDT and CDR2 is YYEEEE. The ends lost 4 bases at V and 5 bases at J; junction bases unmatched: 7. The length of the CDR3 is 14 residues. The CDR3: CASSPRTGTETQYF. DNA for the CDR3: TGTGCCAGCAGCCCAAGGACAGGGACCGAGACCCAGTACTTC.

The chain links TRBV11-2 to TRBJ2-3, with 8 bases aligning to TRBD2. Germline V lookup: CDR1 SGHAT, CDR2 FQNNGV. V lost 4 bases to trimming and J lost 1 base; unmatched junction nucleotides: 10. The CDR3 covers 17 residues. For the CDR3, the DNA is TGTGCCAGCAGCTCCCTTACTAGCGGAGATCGCACAGATACGCAGTATTTT. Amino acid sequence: CASSSLTSGDRTDTQYF.

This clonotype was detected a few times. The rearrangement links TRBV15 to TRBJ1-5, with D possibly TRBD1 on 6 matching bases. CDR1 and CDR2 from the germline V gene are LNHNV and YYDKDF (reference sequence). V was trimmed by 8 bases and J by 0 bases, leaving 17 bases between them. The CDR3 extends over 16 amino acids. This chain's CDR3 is CATGRPGAFSNQPQHF. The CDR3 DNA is TGTGCCACCGGTCGTCCAGGGGCGTTTAGCAATCAGCCCCAGCATTTT. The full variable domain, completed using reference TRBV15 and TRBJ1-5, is DAMVIQNPRYQVTQFGKPVTLSCSQTLNHNVMYWYQQKSSQAPKLLFHYYDKDFNNEADTPDNFQSRRPNTSFCFLDIRSPGLGDTAMYLCATGRPGAFSNQPQHFGDGTRLSIL.

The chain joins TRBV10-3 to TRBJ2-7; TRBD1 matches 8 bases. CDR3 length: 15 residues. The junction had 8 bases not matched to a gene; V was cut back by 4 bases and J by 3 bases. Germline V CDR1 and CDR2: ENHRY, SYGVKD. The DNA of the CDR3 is TGTGCCATCAGTGGTCGGACAGGGATAAGCTACGAGCAGTACTTC. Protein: CAISGRTGISYEQYF.

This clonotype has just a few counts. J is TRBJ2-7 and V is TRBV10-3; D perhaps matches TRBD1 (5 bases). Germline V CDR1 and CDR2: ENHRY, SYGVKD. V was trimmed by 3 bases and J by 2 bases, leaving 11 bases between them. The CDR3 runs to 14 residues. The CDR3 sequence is CAISEPDRAYEQYF. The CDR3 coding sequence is TGTGCCATCAGTGAACCCGACAGAGCCTACGAGCAGTACTTC.